Listed below are T cell receptor beta chains from one sample, sequenced in a study of shared clonotypes between healthy human individuals. TCRdb keeps only in-frame clones here, not all; method: immunoSEQ multiplex PCR. The sample holds millions of clones, about 92% seen once. The sample comprised naive CD4+ T cells sorted from blood. These receptor sequences come from a man between 18 and 29 years old in good health. Each CDR3 is given without its conserved first and last residue. The order of the fields is V gene, J gene, CDR3 protein.

V gene: TRBV30; J gene: TRBJ1-2; CDR3 protein: AWTMEIVYGYT
V gene: TRBV5-1; J gene: TRBJ2-4; CDR3 protein: ASSLEGGAAKNIQY
V gene: TRBV6-1; J gene: TRBJ1-4; CDR3 protein: ASSDVTVNEKLF
V gene: TRBV19; J gene: TRBJ1-1; CDR3 protein: ASSPRQGTNTEAF
V gene: TRBV7-6; J gene: TRBJ1-4; CDR3 protein: ASSLVGRGPEKLF
V gene: TRBV5-1; J gene: TRBJ1-1; CDR3 protein: ASSIRQGGDTEAF
V gene: TRBV4-3; J gene: TRBJ1-4; CDR3 protein: ASSYLQGVDEKLF
V gene: TRBV7-2; J gene: TRBJ2-3; CDR3 protein: ASSSTSTDTQY
V gene: TRBV19; J gene: TRBJ2-3; CDR3 protein: ASRGNQGDTQY
V gene: TRBV29-1; J gene: TRBJ2-5; CDR3 protein: SAGGGVETQY
V gene: TRBV19; J gene: TRBJ2-7; CDR3 protein: ASTGGQGRYEQY
V gene: TRBV10-1; J gene: TRBJ2-1; CDR3 protein: ASSSTGSSYNEQF
V gene: TRBV6-5; J gene: TRBJ1-2; CDR3 protein: ASSYSGFYGYT
V gene: TRBV29-1; J gene: TRBJ2-3; CDR3 protein: SVGTTSSTDTQY
V gene: TRBV6-5; J gene: TRBJ1-1; CDR3 protein: ASSYLDRRGTEAF
V gene: TRBV2; J gene: TRBJ1-2; CDR3 protein: ASPREAFSYGYT
V gene: TRBV5-4; J gene: TRBJ1-1; CDR3 protein: ASSLETRDTEAF
V gene: TRBV18; J gene: TRBJ2-2; CDR3 protein: ASSEGQYTGELF
V gene: TRBV18; J gene: TRBJ1-1; CDR3 protein: AGSLAEYTEAF
V gene: TRBV12-5; J gene: TRBJ2-1; CDR3 protein: ASGLGLEQF
V gene: TRBV5-5; J gene: TRBJ2-5; CDR3 protein: ASSLREETQY
V gene: TRBV2; J gene: TRBJ2-7; CDR3 protein: ASTTGSNYEQY
V gene: TRBV9; J gene: TRBJ2-2; CDR3 protein: ASSARGNTGELF
V gene: TRBV5-6; J gene: TRBJ2-2; CDR3 protein: ASSGPGELF
V gene: TRBV7-9; J gene: TRBJ2-2; CDR3 protein: ASSLALAGPGELF
V gene: TRBV10-1; J gene: TRBJ2-5; CDR3 protein: ASSESRGQETQY
V gene: TRBV6-6; J gene: TRBJ1-6; CDR3 protein: ASSWHRGADNSPLH
V gene: TRBV7-2; J gene: TRBJ1-1; CDR3 protein: ASSQQTGVTEAF
V gene: TRBV6-5; J gene: TRBJ1-6; CDR3 protein: ASSRGGRRSPLH
V gene: TRBV5-1; J gene: TRBJ2-7; CDR3 protein: ASSLVAGPSYEQY
V gene: TRBV19; J gene: TRBJ1-4; CDR3 protein: ASSASPSQEKLF